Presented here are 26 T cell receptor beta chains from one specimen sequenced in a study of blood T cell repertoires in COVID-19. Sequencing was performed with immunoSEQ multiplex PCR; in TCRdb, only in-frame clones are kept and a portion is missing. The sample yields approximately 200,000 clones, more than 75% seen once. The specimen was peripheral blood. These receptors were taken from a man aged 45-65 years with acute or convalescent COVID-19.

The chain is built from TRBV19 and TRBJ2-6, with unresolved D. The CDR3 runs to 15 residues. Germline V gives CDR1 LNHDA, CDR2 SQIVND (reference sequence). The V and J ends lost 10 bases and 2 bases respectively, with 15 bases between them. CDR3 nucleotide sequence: TGTGCCACCTCCTTCCTGACTGCTGGGGCCAACGTCCTGACTTTC. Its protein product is CATSFLTAGANVLTF. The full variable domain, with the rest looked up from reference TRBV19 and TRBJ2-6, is DGGITQSPKYLFRKEGQNVTLSCEQNLNHDAMYWYRQDPGQGLRLIYYSQIVNDFQKGDIAEGYSVSREKKESFPLTVTSAQKNPTAFYLCATSFLTAGANVLTFGAGSRLTVL.

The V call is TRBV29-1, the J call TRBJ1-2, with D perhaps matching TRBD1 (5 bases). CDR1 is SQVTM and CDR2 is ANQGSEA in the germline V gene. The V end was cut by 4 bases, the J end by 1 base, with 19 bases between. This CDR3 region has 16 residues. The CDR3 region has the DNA TGCAGCGTTGCCCCGTTAAAGGGGAAGAATAACTATGGCTACACCTTC. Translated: CSVAPLKGKNNYGYTF.

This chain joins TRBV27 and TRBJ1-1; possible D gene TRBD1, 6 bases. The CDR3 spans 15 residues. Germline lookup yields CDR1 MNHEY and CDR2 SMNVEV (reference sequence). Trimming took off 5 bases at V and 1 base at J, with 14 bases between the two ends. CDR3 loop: CASSLGTTQNTEAFF. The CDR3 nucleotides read TGTGCCAGCAGTCTAGGGACAACCCAGAACACTGAAGCTTTCTTT.

In DNA form, the CDR3 reads TGCGCCAGCAGCCCCTCCAGGGGGTACCTCCAAGAGACCCAGTACTTC. It translates to CASSPSRGYLQETQYF. The V call is TRBV4-1, the J call TRBJ2-5, with 7 bases fitting TRBD1. Germline-derived CDR1 and CDR2 are MGHRA and YSYEKL. The CDR3 consists of 16 residues. The ends lost 4 bases at V and 1 base at J; junction bases unmatched: 9.

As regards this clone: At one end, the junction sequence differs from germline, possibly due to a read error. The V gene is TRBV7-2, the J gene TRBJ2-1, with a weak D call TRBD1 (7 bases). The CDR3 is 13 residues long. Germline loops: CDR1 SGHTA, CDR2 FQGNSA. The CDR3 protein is CASSHPTEGAKLF. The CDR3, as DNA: TGTGCCAGCAGCCATCCGACGGAGGGGGCAAAACTCTTC. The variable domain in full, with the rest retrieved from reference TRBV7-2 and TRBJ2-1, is GAGVSQSPSNKVTEKGKDVELRCDPISGHTALYWYRQSLGQGLEFLIYFQGNSAPDKSGLPSDRFSAERTGGSVSTLTIQRTQQEDSAVYLCASSHPTEGAKLFGPGTRLTVL.

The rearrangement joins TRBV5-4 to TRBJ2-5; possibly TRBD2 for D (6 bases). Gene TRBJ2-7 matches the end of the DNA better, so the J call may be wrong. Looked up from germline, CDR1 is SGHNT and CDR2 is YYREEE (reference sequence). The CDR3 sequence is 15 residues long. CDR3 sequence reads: CASSDPGTALYEQYF. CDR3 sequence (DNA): TGTGCCAGCAGCGATCCCGGGACTGCCCTTTACGAGCAGTACTTC.

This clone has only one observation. The CDR3 reads CASSRTPTGLGGNTIYF. The DNA of the CDR3 is TGTGCCAGCAGCCGGACACCGACAGGTCTGGGAGGAAACACCATATATTTT. The V gene is TRBV27, the J gene TRBJ1-3; tentatively, D is TRBD1 (6 bases). In germline, CDR1 is MNHEY, CDR2 SMNVEV (reference sequence). V lost 6 bases to trimming and J lost 4 bases, with 22 bases between them. There are 17 residues in the CDR3.

Here the CDR3 DNA reads TGTGCCAGTACCCCGACAGGAACTCAGCCCCAGCATTTT. Amino acids: CASTPTGTQPQHF. This chain connects TRBV19 to TRBJ1-5; perhaps TRBD1 as D (6 bases). The CDR3 is 13 amino acids. V gave up 7 bases and J gave up 6 bases, with 13 bases separating them. Germline CDR1 reads LNHDA; CDR2 reads SQIVND (reference sequence).

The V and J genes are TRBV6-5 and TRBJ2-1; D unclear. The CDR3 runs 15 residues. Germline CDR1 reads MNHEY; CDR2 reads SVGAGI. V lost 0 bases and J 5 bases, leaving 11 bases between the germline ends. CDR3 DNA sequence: TGTGCCAGCAGTTACTCTCGCCACTATAACAATGAGCAGTTCTTC. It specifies CASSYSRHYNNEQFF.

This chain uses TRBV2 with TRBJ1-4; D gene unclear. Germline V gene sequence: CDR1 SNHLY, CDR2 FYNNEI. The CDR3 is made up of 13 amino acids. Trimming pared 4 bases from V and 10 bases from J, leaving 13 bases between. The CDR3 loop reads CASSGETSGKLFF. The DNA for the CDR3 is TGTGCCAGCAGTGGTGAGACATCTGGAAAACTGTTTTTT.

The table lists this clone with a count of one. The CDR3 loop reads CASEEGVNTEAFF. In nucleotides, the CDR3 is TGTGCTAGTGAAGAGGGAGTGAACACTGAAGCTTTCTTT. The chain carries TRBV12-5 and TRBJ1-1; D ambiguous. CDR3 length equals 13 residues. Trimming removed 7 bases at V and 0 bases at J, with 9 bases between. Germline V CDR1 and CDR2: LGHNT, FRNRAP. The full variable domain, with the rest looked up from reference TRBV12-5 and TRBJ1-1, is DARVTQTPRHKVTEMGQEVTMRCQPILGHNTVFWYRQTMMQGLELLAYFRNRAPLDDSGMPKDRFSAEMPDATLATLKIQPSEPRDSAVYFCASEEGVNTEAFFGQGTRLTVV.

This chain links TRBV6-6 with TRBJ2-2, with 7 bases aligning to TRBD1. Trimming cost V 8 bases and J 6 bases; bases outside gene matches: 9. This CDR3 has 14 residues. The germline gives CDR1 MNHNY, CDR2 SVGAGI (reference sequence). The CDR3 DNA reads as TGTGCCAGCTGGCAGGGGGTATTCTCCGGGGAGCTGTTTTTT. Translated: CASWQGVFSGELFF.

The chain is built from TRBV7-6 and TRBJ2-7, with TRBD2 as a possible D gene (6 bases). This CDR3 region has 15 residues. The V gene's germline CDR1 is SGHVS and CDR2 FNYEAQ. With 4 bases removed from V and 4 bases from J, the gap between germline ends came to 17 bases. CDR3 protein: CASSSSGGKMYEQYF. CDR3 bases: TGTGCCAGCAGCTCCAGTGGGGGGAAAATGTACGAGCAGTACTTC.

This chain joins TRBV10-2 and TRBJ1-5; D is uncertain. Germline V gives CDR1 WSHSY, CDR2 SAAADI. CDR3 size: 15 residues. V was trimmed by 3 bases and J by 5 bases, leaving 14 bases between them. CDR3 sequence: CASSDPGRADQPQHF. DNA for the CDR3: TGCGCCAGCAGTGACCCCGGGAGGGCGGATCAGCCCCAGCATTTT.

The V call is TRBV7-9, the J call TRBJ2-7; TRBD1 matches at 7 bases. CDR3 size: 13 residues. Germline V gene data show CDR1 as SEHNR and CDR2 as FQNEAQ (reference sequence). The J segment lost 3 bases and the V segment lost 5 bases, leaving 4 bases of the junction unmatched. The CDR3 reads CASSTTGDYEQYF. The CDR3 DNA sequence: TGTGCCAGCAGCACAACAGGGGACTACGAGCAGTACTTC. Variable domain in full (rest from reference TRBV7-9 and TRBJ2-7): DTGVSQNPRHKITKRGQNVTFRCDPISEHNRLYWYRQTLGQGPEFLTYFQNEAQLEKSRLLSDRFSAERPKGSFSTLEIQRTEQGDSAMYLCASSTTGDYEQYFGPGTRLTVT.

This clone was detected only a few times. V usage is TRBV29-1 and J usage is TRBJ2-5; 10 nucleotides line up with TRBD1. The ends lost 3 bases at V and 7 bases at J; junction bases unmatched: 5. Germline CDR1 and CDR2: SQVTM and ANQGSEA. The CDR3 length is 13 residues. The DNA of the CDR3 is TGCAGCGTTGAGCGGGACAGGGGTGCGACCCAGTACTTC. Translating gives CSVERDRGATQYF.

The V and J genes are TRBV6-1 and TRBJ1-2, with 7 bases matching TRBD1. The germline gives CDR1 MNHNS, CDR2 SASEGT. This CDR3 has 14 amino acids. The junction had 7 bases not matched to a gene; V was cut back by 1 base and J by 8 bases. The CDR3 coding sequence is TGTGCCAGCAGTGAAGAAGGACAGGCCGGCGGCTACACCTTC. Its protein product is CASSEEGQAGGYTF.

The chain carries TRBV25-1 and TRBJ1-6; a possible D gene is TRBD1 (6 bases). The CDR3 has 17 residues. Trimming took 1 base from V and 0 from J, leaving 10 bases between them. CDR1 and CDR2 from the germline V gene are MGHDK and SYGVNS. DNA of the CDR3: TGTGCCAGCAGTGAATCGGACAGAGGCTCCTATAATTCACCCCTCCACTTT. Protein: CASSESDRGSYNSPLHF.

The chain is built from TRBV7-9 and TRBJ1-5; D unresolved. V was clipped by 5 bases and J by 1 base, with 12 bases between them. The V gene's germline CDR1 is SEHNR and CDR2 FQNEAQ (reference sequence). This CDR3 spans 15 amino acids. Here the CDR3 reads CASSQTGNSNQPQHF. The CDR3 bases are TGTGCCAGCAGCCAAACGGGAAACAGCAATCAGCCCCAGCATTTT.

The CDR3 nucleotides read TGTGCCAGCAGCCCTTGGAGGGAAAAACTGTTTTTT. Translated: CASSPWREKLFF. The gene calls are TRBV7-8 and TRBJ1-4; D is uncertain. Germline values: CDR1 SGHVS, CDR2 FQNEAQ. The CDR3 length is 12 residues. V was pared by 5 bases and J by 8 bases, with 9 bases between.

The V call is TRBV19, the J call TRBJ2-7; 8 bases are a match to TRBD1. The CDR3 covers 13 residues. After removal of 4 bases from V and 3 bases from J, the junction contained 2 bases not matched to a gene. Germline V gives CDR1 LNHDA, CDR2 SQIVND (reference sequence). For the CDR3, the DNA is TGTGCCAGTAGTAATACAGGGGGCTACGAGCAGTACTTC. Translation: CASSNTGGYEQYF.

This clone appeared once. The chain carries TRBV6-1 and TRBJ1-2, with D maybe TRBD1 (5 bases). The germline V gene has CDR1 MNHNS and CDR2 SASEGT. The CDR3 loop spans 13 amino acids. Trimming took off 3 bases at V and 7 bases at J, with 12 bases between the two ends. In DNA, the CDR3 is TGTGCCAGCAGTGAGGGGGGGATTCGTGGCTACACCTTC. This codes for CASSEGGIRGYTF.

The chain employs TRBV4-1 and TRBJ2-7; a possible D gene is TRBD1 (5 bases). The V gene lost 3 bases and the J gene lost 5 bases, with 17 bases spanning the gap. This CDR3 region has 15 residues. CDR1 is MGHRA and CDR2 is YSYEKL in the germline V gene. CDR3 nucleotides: TGCGCCAGCAGCCAGTTCCAGGGTACTCTGGACGAGCAGTACTTC. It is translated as CASSQFQGTLDEQYF.

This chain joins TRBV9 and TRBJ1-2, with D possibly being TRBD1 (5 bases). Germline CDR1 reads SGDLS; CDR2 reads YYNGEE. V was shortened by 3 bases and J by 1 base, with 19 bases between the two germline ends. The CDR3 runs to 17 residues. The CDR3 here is CASSAHLGTGLNYGYTF. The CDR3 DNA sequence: TGTGCCAGCAGCGCACACCTAGGGACGGGACTTAACTATGGCTACACCTTC.

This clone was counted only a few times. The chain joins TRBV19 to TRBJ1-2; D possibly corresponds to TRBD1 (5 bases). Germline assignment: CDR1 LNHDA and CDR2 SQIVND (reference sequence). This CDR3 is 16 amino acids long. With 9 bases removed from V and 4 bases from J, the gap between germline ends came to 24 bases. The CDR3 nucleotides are TGTGCCAGCCGAACCGGCGGGACTTCGGACCCCTATGGCTACACCTTC. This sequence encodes CASRTGGTSDPYGYTF.

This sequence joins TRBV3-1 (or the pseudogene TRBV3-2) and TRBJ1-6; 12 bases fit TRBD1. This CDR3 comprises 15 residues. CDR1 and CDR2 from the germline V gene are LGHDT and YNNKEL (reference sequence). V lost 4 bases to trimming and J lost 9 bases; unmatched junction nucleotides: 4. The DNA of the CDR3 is TGTGCCAGCAGCCGGGGACAGGGGGCTGTTTCACCCCTCCACTTT. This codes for CASSRGQGAVSPLHF.